Detailed here is one T cell receptor (beta chain). What this receptor recognizes is not known. Base qualities were left out, and no much larger clone turns up one base away. These data come from a study of T cell repertoires in cytomegalovirus infection (dated by TCRdb to about 2019). About the study as a whole: Donor HLA type was relevant to the analysis, because carriage of CMV infection together with the matching HLA type was indicated by public TCR beta signatures.

TCRdb records Illumina HiSeq 1500 as the sequencer. In TCRdb, the public reads were trimmed at Q25 with fastp and aligned with MiXCR, with productive beta chains retained. Identical CDR3 proteins give one entry, which carries the most common genes and DNA. For this sample the table gives approximately 500,000 distinct CDR3 sequences, of which about 11% were detected only once. The top ten clones comprise 10% to 13% of the sample. General conclusions and limits of the study: The ex vivo response was dominated by HLA-C-restricted CMV-specific TCR beta clonotypes, and the single most frequent clonotype in two of eight donors was supplied by these HLA-C-restricted clonotypes. In both this cohort and an independent roughly 350-donor cohort, the cumulative frequency of public TCR beta family members distinguished carriers of CMV infection plus the relevant HLA type.

Sequencing was performed on PBMCs. The sequence came from a human donor in good health (CMV status not recorded). Some clones in this sample may be carry-over from other donors' samples.

The bases are TGCAGTGCTAGACGGGGGCTAGGCCAGCATTTT. Translated, this gives CSARRGLGQHF. The chain employs TRBV20-1 and TRBJ1-5, with TRBD1 as a weak D call on 6 bases. CDR1 and CDR2 are read off the germline V gene (reference sequence) as DFQATT and SNEGSKA. Measured from the cysteine to the phenylalanine, the CDR3 is 11 residues long. Here the CDR3 DNA is all that survives: 33 bases in frame from base 1. V sheds 2 bases and J sheds 12 bases, leaving 11 bases between their ends.